The T cell receptor beta chain described here comes from a study of cytomegalovirus exposure and HLA in healthy donors. With respect to this clone: Its cognate antigen is unknown.

Findings and limits, study-wide: Several of the most significant clusters appeared, in a later analysis, to be linked to common viral pathogens. Analysis performed later showed TCR beta chains linked to HLA being more clonally expanded than equally common others.

Germline loops: CDR1 MGHRA, CDR2 YSYEKL. CDR3 length equals 13 residues. The ends were cut back, 4 bases at V and 1 base at J, with 7 bases in the middle. Primers included in the PCR were 60 Vbeta and 13 Jbeta primers. The table came from immunoSEQ multiplex PCR; TCRdb's copy has only in-frame clones and leaves some out. The sample holds around 230,000 clones, roughly 80% seen once. This chain joins TRBV4-1 and TRBJ1-1, with D uncertain. This TCR came from a man aged 40-55 years in good health and CMV-seropositive. Sequenced input: PBMCs. In DNA form, the CDR3 reads TGCGCCAGCAGCCTCGGGGAGAACACTGAAGCTTTCTTT. Encoded protein: CASSLGENTEAFF.